The source of this T cell receptor beta chain is a study of vaccination and CD4 T cells after COVID-19. Turning to the study itself: Six male and four female convalescents took part, two of them Hispanic. Overlapping peptides of the spike proteins of SARS-CoV-2, HCoV-NL63, HCoV-OC43 and HCoV-229E were used for cell stimulation.

A remark on this clonotype: Its antigen is not known.

The trim removed 5 bases at V and 9 bases at J, leaving 12 bases unmatched. The CDR3 sequence is 15 residues long. Germline V CDR1 and CDR2: MNHEY, SMNVEV (reference sequence). Sample treatment: 10-day PBMC culture with coronavirus spike peptide pools or control peptides (ViraFEST assay). Sequencing of the DNA from cultured CD4+ T cells was carried out with the Oncomine TCR Beta short-read assay. Genomic DNA was extracted from cultured CD4+ T cells. One entry per CDR3 protein results from TCRdb running MiXCR on the PCR reads. Of fewer than 10,000 distinct CDR3 sequences in the sample, roughly 58% are singletons; the top ten hold over 15%.

The starting material was cultured CD4+ T cells from blood, obtained after SARS-CoV-2 vaccination. This chain joins TRBV27 and TRBJ2-1; 8 bases align to TRBD2. The receptor was derived from a human donor with COVID-19. CDR3 sequence: CASSPLGERGIEQFF. The CDR3 DNA reads as TGTGCCAGCAGTCCCCTGGGCGAGCGGGGGATTGAGCAGTTCTTC.